Listed below are T cell receptor beta chains from one sample, sequenced in a study of molecular identifiers for immune sequencing clone quantification. MiXCR, run by TCRdb on the PCR reads, gives a single entry per CDR3 protein. This repertoire shows about 510,000 distinct CDR3 sequences, about 21% found once; its top ten account for 0.65% to 0.95%. Sequenced: naive CD8+ T cells from blood, with Jurkat cell RNA spiked in. The receptors originated from a human donor in good health. Some libraries in this study had Jurkat cell RNA spiked in. Each CDR3 is given with its conserved first and last residue. A D gene is named only where the DNA matches it firmly. Rows give clone size only sometimes, using once, few, many, or a class for an expanded clone.

CDR3 DNA: TGTGCCGGCAGCCCCCCAGCCCCGAACACCGGGGAGCTGTTTTTT
CDR3 protein: CAGSPPAPNTGELFF
V gene: TRBV7-9
clone size: few
D gene: -
J gene: TRBJ2-2

CDR3 DNA: TGCAGCGTTGAAGTAGCGGACAGGGTGACCTGGGACTACGAGCAGTACTTC
CDR3 protein: CSVEVADRVTWDYEQYF
V gene: TRBV29-1
clone size: many
D gene: TRBD1
J gene: TRBJ2-7

CDR3 DNA: TGCAGTGCTAGAGATTCACATAACTATGGCTACACCTTC
CDR3 protein: CSARDSHNYGYTF
V gene: TRBV20-1
clone size: many
D gene: -
J gene: TRBJ1-2

CDR3 DNA: TGTGCCAGCATCGAAGGAGGGACTAAAACAGATACGCAGTATTTT
CDR3 protein: CASIEGGTKTDTQYF
V gene: TRBV11-2
clone size: many
D gene: TRBD2
J gene: TRBJ2-3

CDR3 DNA: TGTGCCACCGACCCCTCAAGCGGGGGGGGCTACGAGCAGTACTTC
CDR3 protein: CATDPSSGGGYEQYF
V gene: TRBV6-2/TRBV6-3
clone size: few
D gene: TRBD2
J gene: TRBJ2-7

CDR3 DNA: TGCGCCAGCAGCTTGACCGGGGTGGGACTGGCTAGGAACGAGCAGTACTTC
CDR3 protein: CASSLTGVGLARNEQYF
V gene: TRBV5-1
clone size: few
D gene: -
J gene: TRBJ2-7

CDR3 DNA: TGCAGTGCTAGAGTAGATCGTCTAGCCCCTCAGGAGCAGTACTTC
CDR3 protein: CSARVDRLAPQEQYF
V gene: TRBV20-1
clone size: many
D gene: -
J gene: TRBJ2-7

CDR3 DNA: TGTGCCAGCAGTTCAGGGGGCTCAGATACGCAGTATTTT
CDR3 protein: CASSSGGSDTQYF
V gene: TRBV12-3/TRBV12-4
clone size: many
D gene: TRBD1
J gene: TRBJ2-3

CDR3 DNA: TGCGCCAGCAGCTTTGGCGGTTGGGGAGAGGGTCAGCCCCAGCATTTT
CDR3 protein: CASSFGGWGEGQPQHF
V gene: TRBV5-1
clone size: many
D gene: -
J gene: TRBJ1-5

CDR3 DNA: TGTGCCAGTAGTCCTAGACAGGGGGACGCCACTGAAGCTTTCTTT
CDR3 protein: CASSPRQGDATEAFF
V gene: TRBV19
clone size: -
D gene: TRBD1
J gene: TRBJ1-1

CDR3 DNA: TGTGCCAGCAGCTCGGGTTCCAGGGAGGCTTTCTTT
CDR3 protein: CASSSGSREAFF
V gene: TRBV11-2
clone size: many
D gene: -
J gene: TRBJ1-1

CDR3 DNA: TGTGCCAGCAGCTACCCCGGGACAGGGACCGGGGAGCTGTTTTTT
CDR3 protein: CASSYPGTGTGELFF
V gene: TRBV7-2
clone size: many
D gene: TRBD1
J gene: TRBJ2-2

CDR3 DNA: TGTGCCAGTAGTATGTCGAGTCCTCTCGATGGCTACACCTTC
CDR3 protein: CASSMSSPLDGYTF
V gene: TRBV19
clone size: -
D gene: -
J gene: TRBJ1-2

CDR3 DNA: TGCAGCGCCCTACAGGGCCCTGAAGCTTTCTTT
CDR3 protein: CSALQGPEAFF
V gene: TRBV29-1
clone size: many
D gene: -
J gene: TRBJ1-1

CDR3 DNA: TGTGCCAGCAGTACAACGACCGAAGCGGGGGCTACCCCTGGCACAGATACGCAGTATTTT
CDR3 protein: CASSTTTEAGATPGTDTQYF
V gene: TRBV7-2
clone size: few
D gene: TRBD2
J gene: TRBJ2-3

CDR3 DNA: TGTGCCAGCAGTTCAGGGAACATGAACACTGAAGCTTTCTTT
CDR3 protein: CASSSGNMNTEAFF
V gene: TRBV6-5
clone size: few
D gene: -
J gene: TRBJ1-1

CDR3 DNA: TGTGCCAGCAGCTACCTGGTGGCAGATACGCAGTATTTT
CDR3 protein: CASSYLVADTQYF
V gene: TRBV7-9
clone size: many
D gene: -
J gene: TRBJ2-3

CDR3 DNA: TGTGCCAGCAGTTTACGGGCGAATCAGCCCCAGCATTTT
CDR3 protein: CASSLRANQPQHF
V gene: TRBV27
clone size: many
D gene: -
J gene: TRBJ1-5

CDR3 DNA: TGTGCCAGCAGTGAGGGACGGCTCCAAGAGACCCAGTACTTC
CDR3 protein: CASSEGRLQETQYF
V gene: TRBV2
clone size: many
D gene: -
J gene: TRBJ2-5

CDR3 DNA: TGTGCCAGCAGTGAAACCCGCGGGAGTCCACAAGATACGCAGTATTTT
CDR3 protein: CASSETRGSPQDTQYF
V gene: TRBV2
clone size: many
D gene: TRBD2
J gene: TRBJ2-3

CDR3 DNA: TGTGCCAGCAGTCCCCTGGGGGTGACTAGCGGGAATGAGCAGTTCTTC
CDR3 protein: CASSPLGVTSGNEQFF
V gene: TRBV28
clone size: -
D gene: TRBD2
J gene: TRBJ2-1

CDR3 DNA: TGTGCCAGCAGTTACCAGATATGGACTAGCGGGAGCCCGGGGAATGAGCAGTTCTTC
CDR3 protein: CASSYQIWTSGSPGNEQFF
V gene: TRBV6-2/TRBV6-3
clone size: -
D gene: TRBD2
J gene: TRBJ2-1

CDR3 DNA: TGCAGTGCTCCCCTTCGGCCCTCCTCCTACGAGCAGTACTTC
CDR3 protein: CSAPLRPSSYEQYF
V gene: TRBV20-1
clone size: -
D gene: -
J gene: TRBJ2-7

CDR3 DNA: TGCAGTGCCAAACACAGGGGGCCCTACTACGAGCAGTACTTC
CDR3 protein: CSAKHRGPYYEQYF
V gene: TRBV20-1
clone size: -
D gene: TRBD1
J gene: TRBJ2-7

CDR3 DNA: TGCGCCAGCAACCTTGTGGGGGCCGTGGGGGGGGACGCTGAAGCTTTCTTT
CDR3 protein: CASNLVGAVGGDAEAFF
V gene: TRBV5-1
clone size: many
D gene: -
J gene: TRBJ1-1

CDR3 DNA: TGCGCCAGCAGCCAAGAGCCGGGACAGGTCTATAGCAATCAGCCCCAGCATTTT
CDR3 protein: CASSQEPGQVYSNQPQHF
V gene: TRBV4-1
clone size: few
D gene: TRBD1
J gene: TRBJ1-5

CDR3 DNA: TGTGCCAGCAGCTTGGATTTGGGACAGGAAGCTTTCTTT
CDR3 protein: CASSLDLGQEAFF
V gene: TRBV5-3
clone size: few
D gene: TRBD1
J gene: TRBJ1-1

CDR3 DNA: TGTGCCAGCAGCATCCAACAGGCTGGCGGGGCCAACGTCCTGACTTTC
CDR3 protein: CASSIQQAGGANVLTF
V gene: TRBV13
clone size: many
D gene: -
J gene: TRBJ2-6

CDR3 DNA: TGTGCCAGTAGTAACGGGACAAACTCTATTAGCAATCAGCCCCAGCATTTT
CDR3 protein: CASSNGTNSISNQPQHF
V gene: TRBV19
clone size: few
D gene: -
J gene: TRBJ1-5

CDR3 DNA: TGTGCCAGCAGCTCTCGAATCGGGGACTACCCAAGAGGGAGGGATACGCAGTATTTT
CDR3 protein: CASSSRIGDYPRGRDTQYF
V gene: TRBV7-2
clone size: many
D gene: TRBD2
J gene: TRBJ2-3

CDR3 DNA: TGTGCCAGTAGTATTGGTACAGGCGATTTATACAATGAGCAGTTCTTC
CDR3 protein: CASSIGTGDLYNEQFF
V gene: TRBV19
clone size: few
D gene: -
J gene: TRBJ2-1

CDR3 DNA: TGCGCCAGCAGCCAACGACAGGGGACATACAATGAGCAGTTCTTC
CDR3 protein: CASSQRQGTYNEQFF
V gene: TRBV4-1
clone size: few
D gene: TRBD1
J gene: TRBJ2-1

CDR3 DNA: TGTGCCAGCAGCGTAGGTAGCGGGGGACTCACAGATACGCAGTATTTT
CDR3 protein: CASSVGSGGLTDTQYF
V gene: TRBV9
clone size: few
D gene: TRBD2
J gene: TRBJ2-3

CDR3 DNA: TGTGCCAGTAGTTCAAACTCTGGGGCCAACGTCCTGACTTTC
CDR3 protein: CASSSNSGANVLTF
V gene: TRBV19
clone size: many
D gene: -
J gene: TRBJ2-6

CDR3 DNA: TGTGCCGCAACGTGGGGAGTAGACACCGGGGAGCTGTTTTTT
CDR3 protein: CAATWGVDTGELFF
V gene: TRBV19
clone size: many
D gene: -
J gene: TRBJ2-2

CDR3 DNA: TGCAGTGCTAGGGACTCTATGGGAGAGACCCAGTACTTC
CDR3 protein: CSARDSMGETQYF
V gene: TRBV20-1
clone size: -
D gene: -
J gene: TRBJ2-5

CDR3 DNA: TGTGCCAGCAGCTTAGTAGGGGAACTGTTTTTT
CDR3 protein: CASSLVGELFF
V gene: TRBV7-9
clone size: many
D gene: -
J gene: TRBJ2-2

CDR3 DNA: TGCGCCAGCAGCGAGACAGGTGGCGAGCAGTACTTC
CDR3 protein: CASSETGGEQYF
V gene: TRBV5-1
clone size: many
D gene: -
J gene: TRBJ2-7

CDR3 DNA: TGCGCCAGCAGCCACACCGGGACAGAGTCGCTCTTT
CDR3 protein: CASSHTGTESLF
V gene: TRBV4-1
clone size: many
D gene: TRBD1
J gene: TRBJ1-1

CDR3 DNA: TGTGCCAGCAGTCACCTTCTGCTAGCGGGAGTTGGGGCCAACGTCCTGACTTTC
CDR3 protein: CASSHLLLAGVGANVLTF
V gene: TRBV27
clone size: -
D gene: TRBD2
J gene: TRBJ2-6

CDR3 DNA: TGCAGCGCGGGTGGGCTAGGCAATGAGCAGTTCTTC
CDR3 protein: CSAGGLGNEQFF
V gene: TRBV29-1
clone size: -
D gene: -
J gene: TRBJ2-1

CDR3 DNA: TGTGCCAGCAGTTTCGTGGGGCAGGTTCTCTACGAGCAGTACTTC
CDR3 protein: CASSFVGQVLYEQYF
V gene: TRBV28
clone size: few
D gene: -
J gene: TRBJ2-7

CDR3 DNA: TGTGCCAGCAGCTTGGGACAGTTCGGTTACTACGAGCAGTACTTC
CDR3 protein: CASSLGQFGYYEQYF
V gene: TRBV5-5
clone size: many
D gene: -
J gene: TRBJ2-7

CDR3 DNA: TGTGCCAGCAGCCATCTCCGAACTAATGAAAAACTGTTTTTT
CDR3 protein: CASSHLRTNEKLFF
V gene: TRBV14
clone size: -
D gene: -
J gene: TRBJ1-4

CDR3 DNA: TGCAGCGCGCGGGGGCTAGCCGGGCAAAACATTCAGTACTTC
CDR3 protein: CSARGLAGQNIQYF
V gene: TRBV29-1
clone size: many
D gene: -
J gene: TRBJ2-4

CDR3 DNA: TGCGCCAGCAGCCAACGGACAGGGGGTCGCACTGAAGCTTTCTTT
CDR3 protein: CASSQRTGGRTEAFF
V gene: TRBV4-1
clone size: many
D gene: TRBD1
J gene: TRBJ1-1

CDR3 DNA: TGCGCCAGCAGCCCGGAGGTAGCGAACGAGCGGTACTTC
CDR3 protein: CASSPEVANERYF
V gene: TRBV5-1
clone size: -
D gene: -
J gene: TRBJ2-7

CDR3 DNA: TGTGCCAGCAGTTGGTCGAGCTCCTACAATGAGCAGTTCTTC
CDR3 protein: CASSWSSSYNEQFF
V gene: TRBV27
clone size: few
D gene: -
J gene: TRBJ2-1

CDR3 DNA: TGTGCCAGCAGCTTAGGGGCCGACAGGTGGAGCTCCTACGAGCAGTACTTC
CDR3 protein: CASSLGADRWSSYEQYF
V gene: TRBV7-2
clone size: many
D gene: -
J gene: TRBJ2-7

CDR3 DNA: TGTGCCAGCAGTACCCGAGACAGGGGCGTCAATTCACCCCTCCACTTT
CDR3 protein: CASSTRDRGVNSPLHF
V gene: TRBV6-2/TRBV6-3
clone size: -
D gene: TRBD1
J gene: TRBJ1-6

CDR3 DNA: TGTGCCACCATCTTCCAGGGGGCTAAAAGCGAGCAGTACTTC
CDR3 protein: CATIFQGAKSEQYF
V gene: TRBV24-1
clone size: many
D gene: TRBD1
J gene: TRBJ2-7

CDR3 DNA: TGTGCCAGTAGTCCTATGGGGGGCGCCGGGGGGCTGTTTTTT
CDR3 protein: CASSPMGGAGGLFF
V gene: TRBV19
clone size: -
D gene: -
J gene: TRBJ2-2

CDR3 DNA: TGTGCCAGCAACCCGGGACTAGCGGGAGCTACAGATACGCAGTATTTT
CDR3 protein: CASNPGLAGATDTQYF
V gene: TRBV12-3/TRBV12-4
clone size: few
D gene: TRBD2
J gene: TRBJ2-3